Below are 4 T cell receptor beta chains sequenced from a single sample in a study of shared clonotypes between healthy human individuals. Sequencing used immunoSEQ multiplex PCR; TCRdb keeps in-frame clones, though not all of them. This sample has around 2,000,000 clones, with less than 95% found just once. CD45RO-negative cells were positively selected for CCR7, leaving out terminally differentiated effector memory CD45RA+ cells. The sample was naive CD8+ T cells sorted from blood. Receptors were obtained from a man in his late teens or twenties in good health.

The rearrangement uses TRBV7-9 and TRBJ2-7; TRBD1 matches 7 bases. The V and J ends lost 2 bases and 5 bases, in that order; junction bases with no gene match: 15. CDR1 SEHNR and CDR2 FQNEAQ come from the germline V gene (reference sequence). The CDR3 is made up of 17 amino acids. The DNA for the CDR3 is TGTGCCAGCAGCTTATCTCCCCAAGGGGCGACAGGGAACGAGCAGTACTTC. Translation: CASSLSPQGATGNEQYF.

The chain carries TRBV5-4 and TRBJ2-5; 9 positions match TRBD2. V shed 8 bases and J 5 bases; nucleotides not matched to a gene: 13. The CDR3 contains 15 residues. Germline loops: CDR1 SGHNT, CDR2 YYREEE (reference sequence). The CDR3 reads CASAGGRGPPETQYF. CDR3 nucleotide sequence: TGTGCCAGTGCGGGGGGGCGGGGCCCACCGGAGACCCAGTACTTC.

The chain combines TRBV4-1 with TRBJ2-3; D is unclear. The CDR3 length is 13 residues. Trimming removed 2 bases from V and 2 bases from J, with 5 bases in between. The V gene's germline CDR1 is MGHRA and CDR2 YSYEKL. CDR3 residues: CASSQMHTDTQYF. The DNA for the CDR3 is TGCGCCAGCAGCCAAATGCACACAGATACGCAGTATTTT.

CDR3 protein: CASGGSAYEQYF. The CDR3 DNA is TGTGCCAGCGGCGGGTCGGCCTACGAGCAGTACTTC. V usage is TRBV7-6 and J usage is TRBJ2-7, with a weak D call TRBD2 (5 bases). The germline V gene has CDR1 SGHVS and CDR2 FNYEAQ. The CDR3 covers 12 residues. Trimming stripped 8 bases from V and 2 bases from J, with 10 bases between.